This TCR beta chain appears in the sequencing data of a study of T-cell memory formation after mild COVID-19 (dated by TCRdb to the early 2020s). Concerning the study at large: Most TCR sequence clusters were specific to one of the two donors. Longitudinal TCRalpha and TCRbeta repertoire sequencing tracked T-cell clones expanding and contracting after mild COVID-19 in a couple of donors. The cohort comprised two young, previously healthy adult volunteers, one female and one male. The research as a whole found: Whether the second-wave clones peaking on day 37 were SARS-CoV-2 specific was not confirmed. Some responding clones were found in pre-infection memory, which suggests that pre-existing cross-reactive memory T cells took part in the SARS-CoV-2 response. Contracting CD4+ clones turned up mainly in the CM and EM memory subsets, whereas EMRA was where CD8+ clones were enriched. Clones that contracted from day 15 to 85 showed balanced CD4/CD8 phenotypes, whereas a second wave of clones that expanded from day 15 to 37 leaned towards CD4+. The study included only a couple of mild cases, and larger cohorts that include severe cases with pre-infection samples were judged to be necessary.

TCRdb names Illumina NovaSeq 6000 as the instrument used. TCRalpha and TCRbeta cDNA libraries were built by 5'RACE with constant-segment primers, adding sample barcodes and unique molecular identifiers. RNA was extracted from every sample with Trizol reagent. Amplification of the libraries took two PCR steps, and the second step added a second sample barcode plus Illumina TruSeq adapters. The libraries were sequenced on an Illumina NovaSeq using 2 x 150 bp paired-end reads. Per the original workflow: With migec v1.2.7, reads were demultiplexed and then collapsed into UMI-guided consensus sequences. Using mixcr v2.1.11, UMI consensuses were aligned to TRA and TRB V and J templates and then assembled into clonotypes. Expanded or contracted clonotypes were those called significant by both edgeR and NoisET, with noise models trained on biological replicates. For edgeR calls, a false discovery rate-adjusted p below 0.01 and a log2 fold-change threshold of 1 were applied. As an exploratory analysis of dynamics, max-normalized trajectories of the 1000 most abundant clonotypes were examined with PCA combined with hierarchical clustering. Separately sequenced CD4+ and CD8+ repertoires were used to assign a CD4 or CD8 phenotype to each responding clone. TCRdb's own reprocessing of the public reads used fastp at Q25 and MiXCR and kept productive beta chains. Rows matching on CDR3 protein sequence are summarized as one entry with the most common DNA and genes. The V and J calls were determined by TCRdb, not by the authors. This sample holds 290,000 or so distinct CDR3 sequences; approximately 20% were observed only once. The top ten constitute more than 20% of the sample.

Trimmed from V: 1 base; trimmed from J: 2 bases; junction bases lacking a gene match: 1. The germline V gene sets CDR1 to SGHTA and CDR2 to FQGNSA. The cysteine opens and the phenylalanine closes a CDR3 of 14 amino acids. This entry keeps only the CDR3 DNA: 42 bases, framed from base 1. Note on this clonotype: The antigen it recognizes is unknown. Base qualities are not at hand, and no much larger clone is one base apart.

Ficoll-Paque density gradient centrifugation was the method used to isolate PBMCs. The clonotype comes from a man aged 18 to 35 who had mild COVID-19 (a few samples of this study predate the infection). The sample titles of this study are shuffled in the database, so cell type and time point are left out; the donor was told from shared clones. Sequencing input: PBMCs or a T cell subset sorted from them (not recorded which). The V and J genes are TRBV7-2 and TRBJ1-2; TRBD1 matches 7 bases in the middle. For the CDR3, the sequence is CASSLVTGNYGYTF. The nucleotides read TGTGCCAGCAGCTTAGTGACAGGGAACTATGGCTACACCTTC.